These 2 T cell receptor beta chains originate from one sample sequenced in a study of identical twins' blood T cells. TCRdb recomputed calls from the 5' RACE reads with MiXCR, one row per CDR3 protein. This sample has hundreds of thousands of distinct CDR3 sequences; about 28% occur once, and the top ten carry 5.5% to 7%. The sequenced sample consisted of PBMCs. These receptors were collected from a woman aged 18 to 49 in good health.

The chain carries TRBV29-1 and TRBJ1-2; the match to TRBD1 covers 7 bases. Germline trimming cut 4 bases from V and 2 bases from J; bases unmatched to any gene: 4. The CDR3 contains 13 residues. Germline CDR1 reads SQVTM; CDR2 reads ANQGSEA. The CDR3 DNA follows: TGCAGCGTTGGGGGACAGTCAAACTATGGCTACACCTTC. It codes for CSVGGQSNYGYTF. The full variable domain, completed using reference TRBV29-1 and TRBJ1-2, is SAVISQKPSRDICQRGTSLTIQCQVDSQVTMMFWYRQQPGQSLTLIATANQGSEATYESGFVIDKFPISRPNLTFSTLTVSNMSPEDSSIYLCSVGGQSNYGYTFGSGTRLTVV.

Concerning this clonotype itself: The junction departs from the called germline gene at one end, perhaps through a read error. The CDR3 DNA follows: TGTGCCAGTGGTTACCACAGCGACGAGCAGTACTTC. Translation: CASGYHSDEQYF. The V gene is TRBV12-5, the J gene TRBJ2-7; unclear D gene. The CDR3 has 12 residues. CDR1 LGHNT and CDR2 FRNRAP come from the germline V gene.